This T cell receptor beta chain was recorded in a study of blood T cell repertoires in COVID-19. About the research overall: The study drew acute and convalescent COVID-19 samples from the United States, Italy and Spain. T cells, B-cell-depleted T cells, or PBMCs supplied cDNA or gDNA.

In the original analysis: From reference gene primer amplification, estimates of nucleated cell counts were derived. Sequencing was performed with immunoSEQ multiplex PCR; in TCRdb, only in-frame clones are kept and a portion is missing. The V and J calls and clone size come from that table; D and trimming were worked out from the DNA. Among some 30,000 clones, about 90% were seen once, and the ten largest hold approximately 3.4%. Germline CDR1 reads SGDLS; CDR2 reads YYNGEE. There are 14 residues in the CDR3. V lost 0 bases to trimming and J lost 3 bases, with 7 bases between them. The chain recombines TRBV9 with TRBJ1-5; D remains unclear. The sequenced material came from peripheral blood. This TCR came from a human donor in a cohort sampled during active COVID-19. For the CDR3, the DNA is TGTGCCAGCAGCGTAGGCAGTTCCAATCAGCCCCAGCATTTT. Its translation: CASSVGSSNQPQHF.